What follows are 14 T cell receptor beta chains derived from one specimen sequenced in a study of cytomegalovirus exposure and HLA in healthy donors (TCRdb year 2017). Library method: the immunoSEQ multiplex PCR assay. The multiplex PCR relied on a mix of 60 forward primers for TCR Vbeta segments and 13 reverse primers for TCR Jbeta segments. Not all clones reach the TCRdb copy of this immuneACCESS table, which keeps in-frame sequences only. Checked studies attribute under half of the gap to unresolved V genes and leave the rest unexplained. The sample contains 110,000 to 150,000 clones, about 75% of them found a single time. The ten most abundant clones make up 1.7% of the sample. Material for sequencing was PBMCs. These receptors were collected from a woman in her 30s in good health and CMV-seronegative.

This CDR3 is CASSVAARDYGYTF. The CDR3 DNA is TGTGCCAGCAGTGTAGCGGCCCGGGACTATGGCTACACCTTC. The chain combines TRBV2 with TRBJ1-2; D gene unclear. The CDR3 totals 14 residues. Germline V lookup: CDR1 SNHLY, CDR2 FYNNEI. V lost 4 bases and J 3 bases, leaving 12 bases between the germline ends.

The chain couples TRBV4-1 to TRBJ1-6; possibly TRBD1 for D (5 bases). The CDR3 is 16 residues long. Germline-derived CDR1 and CDR2 are MGHRA and YSYEKL. Trimming pared 2 bases from V and 10 bases from J, leaving 18 bases between. The CDR3 loop reads CASSQTGTLGRSPLHF. The CDR3 DNA sequence: TGCGCCAGCAGCCAAACGGGGACTTTAGGAAGGTCACCCCTCCACTTT.

The chain uses TRBV6-5 and TRBJ1-1, with D uncertain. CDR1 is MNHEY, CDR2 SVGAGI, per germline. The CDR3 sequence is 14 residues long. Trimming removed 0 bases at V and 4 bases at J, with 9 bases between. In DNA, the CDR3 is TGTGCCAGCAGTTACTCTGAGGAAGGCACTGAAGCTTTCTTT. As protein: CASSYSEEGTEAFF.

The genes are TRBV6-5 and TRBJ1-1; 7 bases align to TRBD1. Germline V lookup: CDR1 MNHEY, CDR2 SVGAGI. The V segment lost 3 bases and the J segment 4 bases; nucleotides outside the gene matches: 11. This CDR3 comprises 16 residues. As DNA, the CDR3 is TGTGCCAGCAGTTATCGATCTAACAGGGGACCCACTGAAGCTTTCTTT. It yields the protein CASSYRSNRGPTEAFF.

This clone was counted a single time. This chain connects TRBV29-1 to TRBJ2-3; TRBD2 might be the D (7 bases). This CDR3 has 13 amino acids. In germline, CDR1 is SQVTM, CDR2 ANQGSEA. The ends were cut back, 1 base at V and 5 bases at J, with 10 bases in the middle. The CDR3 is CSVEGGGLDTQYF. The CDR3 region has the DNA TGCAGCGTTGAAGGCGGGGGCCTAGATACGCAGTATTTT.

The V gene is TRBV27, the J gene TRBJ2-3; 8 bases match TRBD2. Trimming took 3 bases from V and 6 from J; bases not matched to a gene: 8. The CDR3 spans 15 residues. The V gene's germline CDR1 is MNHEY and CDR2 SMNVEV (reference sequence). CDR3 sequence reads: CASSFSLAVSDTQYF. The DNA of the CDR3 is TGTGCCAGCAGTTTTTCACTAGCGGTATCTGATACGCAGTATTTT.

The chain joins TRBV7-2 to TRBJ2-2, with 7 bases identical to TRBD1. This CDR3 is built from 16 residues. Germline CDR1 SGHTA, CDR2 FQGNSA. The junction had 12 bases not matched to a gene; V was cut back by 5 bases and J by 6 bases. CDR3 residues: CASSEQTGTVAGELFF. The CDR3 nucleotides read TGTGCCAGCAGCGAACAGACAGGGACGGTTGCCGGGGAGCTGTTTTTT.

A note on this clone: The junction does not match germline at one end; this may be a read error. The chain couples TRBV5-1 to TRBJ1-2; TRBD1 matches at 8 bases. CDR1 SGHRS and CDR2 YFSETQ come from the germline V gene. The CDR3 sequence is 14 residues long. CDR3 residues: CASSLAGTGGGLAF. CDR3 bases: TGCGCCAGCAGCTTGGCCGGGACAGGTGGGGGCTTGGCCTTC.

The chain uses TRBV2 and TRBJ2-2; perhaps TRBD1 as D (6 bases). Germline CDR1 is SNHLY and CDR2 is FYNNEI. This CDR3 is 14 amino acids long. Trimming pared 6 bases from V and 4 bases from J, leaving 12 bases between. As DNA, the CDR3 is TGTGCCAGCAGGGAACAGGGCCCCACCGGGGAGCTGTTTTTT. Its protein product is CASREQGPTGELFF.

This rearrangement joins TRBV6-5 to TRBJ1-1; 7 bases align to TRBD1. In germline, CDR1 is MNHEY, CDR2 SVGAGI. This CDR3 contains 15 residues. Germline trimming cut 8 bases from V and 2 bases from J; bases unmatched to any gene: 11. The CDR3 region has the DNA TGTGCCAGCTCGAAGAAGGGACAGACAAACACTGAAGCTTTCTTT. It codes for CASSKKGQTNTEAFF.

A note on this clone: At the DNA level, this CDR3 is encoded by other sequences in the same sample as well. The V gene is TRBV4-2, the J gene TRBJ1-2; a possible D gene is TRBD1 (5 bases). V dropped 4 bases and J dropped 4 bases, with 7 bases sitting between them. Germline V gives CDR1 LGHNA, CDR2 YNFKEQ. This CDR3 comprises 12 residues. In nucleotides, the CDR3 is TGTGCCAGCAGCCCCACAGGCTATGGCTACACCTTC. It specifies CASSPTGYGYTF.

This clone was found a few times. The rearrangement joins TRBV10-2 to TRBJ1-6; D is unclear. CDR1 is WSHSY, CDR2 SAAADI, per germline. Trimming stripped 8 bases from V and 10 bases from J, with 15 bases between. This CDR3 comprises 13 residues. The CDR3 nucleotides are TGCGCCAGCGTCGAACCGGGAAACTCACCCCTCCACTTT. This sequence encodes CASVEPGNSPLHF.

The rearrangement joins TRBV20-1 to TRBJ2-3; no definite D call. The CDR3 has 11 residues. Germline CDR1 DFQATT, CDR2 SNEGSKA (reference sequence). V shed 3 bases and J shed 4 bases, with 5 bases lying between them. The DNA for the CDR3 is TGCAGTGCTAGTAAGCCAGATACGCAGTATTTT. It codes for CSASKPDTQYF.

This clone was detected only once. The chain employs TRBV11-3 and TRBJ2-2; D is unclear. The V end lost 4 bases, the J end lost 4 bases, and 7 bases lay between the germline ends. The CDR3 runs to 13 residues. Germline-derived CDR1 and CDR2 are SGHNT and YENEEA. The chain's CDR3 is CASSSSSTGELFF. The CDR3 DNA sequence: TGTGCCAGCAGCTCGTCTTCCACCGGGGAGCTGTTTTTT.